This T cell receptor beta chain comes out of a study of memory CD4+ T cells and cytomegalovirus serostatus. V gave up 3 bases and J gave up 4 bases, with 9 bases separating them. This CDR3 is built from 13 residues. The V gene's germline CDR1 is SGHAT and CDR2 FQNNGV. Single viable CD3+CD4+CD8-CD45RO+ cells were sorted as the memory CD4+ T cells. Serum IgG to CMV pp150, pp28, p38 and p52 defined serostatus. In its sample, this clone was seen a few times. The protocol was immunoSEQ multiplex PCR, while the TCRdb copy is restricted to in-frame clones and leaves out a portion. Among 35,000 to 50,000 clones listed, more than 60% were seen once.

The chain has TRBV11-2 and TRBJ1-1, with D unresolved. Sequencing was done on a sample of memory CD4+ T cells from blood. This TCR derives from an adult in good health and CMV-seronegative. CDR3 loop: CASSFSGSTEAFF. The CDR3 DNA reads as TGTGCCAGCAGCTTTTCGGGGAGCACTGAAGCTTTCTTT.